This passage covers 4 T cell receptor beta chains from one sample sequenced in a study of T cell responses to AZD1222 COVID-19 vaccine. Only in-frame clones appear in the TCRdb table, and some are missing; sequencing was by immunoSEQ multiplex PCR. The repertoire holds about 85,000 clones, with approximately 90% as singletons. Sequencing used peripheral blood, obtained 28 days after the second AZD1222 dose. The receptors come from an adult who received the AZD1222 COVID-19 vaccine.

The chain has TRBV6-6 and TRBJ2-1; a possible D gene is TRBD1 (5 bases). The CDR3 spans 12 residues. Germline CDR1 and CDR2: MNHNY and SVGAGI (reference sequence). This CDR3 is CASSRQGDEQFF. In nucleotides, the CDR3 is TGTGCTAGCTCGAGGCAGGGCGATGAGCAGTTCTTC.

The V gene is TRBV28, the J gene TRBJ1-5, with D possibly being TRBD1 (6 bases). Germline loops: CDR1 MDHEN, CDR2 SYDVKM. V was cut by 4 bases and J by 7 bases, with 14 bases left in between. This CDR3 has 14 residues. CDR3 DNA: TGTGCCAGCAGTTACCCAACAGGGAGGCAGCCCCAGCATTTT. Its protein is CASSYPTGRQPQHF. The full variable domain, rest sourced from reference TRBV28 and TRBJ1-5, is DVKVTQSSRYLVKRTGEKVFLECVQDMDHENMFWYRQDPGLGLRLIYFSYDVKMKEKGDIPEGYSVSREKKERFSLILESASTNQTSMYLCASSYPTGRQPQHFGDGTRLSIL.

This clone was seen just once. The chain couples TRBV3-1 (or the pseudogene TRBV3-2) to TRBJ2-7, with 11 bases lining up with TRBD2. Per the germline V gene, CDR1 is LGHDT and CDR2 is YNNKEL (reference sequence). V shed 7 bases, J shed 4 bases, and the junction held 12 bases outside the gene matches. CDR3 size: 16 residues. CDR3 in DNA: TGTGCCAGCAACTGTCTAGCGGGAGGCTCCGGGTACGAGCAGTACTTC. Protein sequence: CASNCLAGGSGYEQYF.

The chain has TRBV7-8 and TRBJ2-7; D call uncertain. Per the germline V gene, CDR1 is SGHVS and CDR2 is FQNEAQ. Trimming cost V 3 bases and J 7 bases, with 10 bases left between them. The CDR3 length is 12 residues. The CDR3 sequence: CASSLVGWEQYF. CDR3 coding DNA: TGTGCCAGCAGCTTGGTAGGGTGGGAGCAGTACTTC.